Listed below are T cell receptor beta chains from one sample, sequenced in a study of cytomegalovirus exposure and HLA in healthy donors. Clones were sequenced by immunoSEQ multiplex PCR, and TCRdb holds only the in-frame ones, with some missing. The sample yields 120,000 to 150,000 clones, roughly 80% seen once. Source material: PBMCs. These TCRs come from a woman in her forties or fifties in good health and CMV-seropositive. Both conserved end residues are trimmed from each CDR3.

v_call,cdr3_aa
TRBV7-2,ASVGYQEAF
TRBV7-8,ASSWTGRTEAF
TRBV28,ASSLRDTEAF
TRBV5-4,ASSFDVLSNEQY
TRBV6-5,ASTPDRNTGELF
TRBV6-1,ASRVAGGYNEQF
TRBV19,ASSGTSGGADTGELF
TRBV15,ATSRDKGLESTQY
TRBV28,ASSLWQGGTEAF
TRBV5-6,ASSRGASGAIGGEQF
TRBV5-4,ASSRPGLGTDTQY
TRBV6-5,ASRDNRQGAYT
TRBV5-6,ASTERDRDFWGTGELF
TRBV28,ASRTPSRAGIEQY
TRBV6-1,ASSQMTGSTDTQY
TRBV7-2,ASSSLREQETQY
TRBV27,ASSTGVYQPQH
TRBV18,ASSPPSGWEQY
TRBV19,ASSIIGGAGTEAF
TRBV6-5,ASLTSGETQY